This T cell receptor (beta chain) came from a study of shared clonotypes between healthy human individuals. This CDR3 contains 13 residues. V lost 6 bases and J lost 4, with 11 bases in between. Germline assignment: CDR1 MNHNY and CDR2 SVGAGI (reference sequence). Each cell subset's genomic DNA was divided evenly among several immunoSEQ plates. Repertoires were generated with immunoSEQ multiplex PCR, while TCRdb's copy carries only in-frame clones and drops some. This table has millions of clones, approximately 94% appearing once. CD45RO negativity and positive selection for CCR7 defined naive CD8 cells, a population that excluded terminally differentiated effector memory CD45RA+ cells.

This receptor was identified in a man aged 18 to 30 in good health. Some clones in this sample may be carry-over from other donors' samples. This chain uses TRBV6-6 with TRBJ2-3; D remains unclear. The specimen was naive CD8+ T cells from PBMCs. In DNA, the CDR3 is TGTGCCAGCAGCCCCACCTCGCCAGATACGCAGTATTTT. Translated, it gives CASSPTSPDTQYF.